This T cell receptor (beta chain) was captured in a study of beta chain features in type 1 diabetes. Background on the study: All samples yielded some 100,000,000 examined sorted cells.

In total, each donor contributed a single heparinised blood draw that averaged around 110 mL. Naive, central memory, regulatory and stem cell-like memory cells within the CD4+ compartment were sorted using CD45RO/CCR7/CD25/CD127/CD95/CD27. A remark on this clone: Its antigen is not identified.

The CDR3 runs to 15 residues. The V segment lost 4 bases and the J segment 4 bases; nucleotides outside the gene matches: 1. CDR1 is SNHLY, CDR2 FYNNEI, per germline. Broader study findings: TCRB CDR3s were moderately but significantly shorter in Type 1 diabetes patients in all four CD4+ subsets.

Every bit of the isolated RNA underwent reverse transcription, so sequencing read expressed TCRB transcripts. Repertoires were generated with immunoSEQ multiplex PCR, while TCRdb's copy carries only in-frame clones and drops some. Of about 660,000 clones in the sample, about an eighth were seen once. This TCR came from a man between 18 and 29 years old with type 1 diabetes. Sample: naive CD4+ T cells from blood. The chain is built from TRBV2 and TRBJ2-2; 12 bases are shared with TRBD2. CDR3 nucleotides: TGTGCCAGCAGTGGGACTAGCGGGGCCACCGGGGAGCTGTTTTTT. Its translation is CASSGTSGATGELFF.